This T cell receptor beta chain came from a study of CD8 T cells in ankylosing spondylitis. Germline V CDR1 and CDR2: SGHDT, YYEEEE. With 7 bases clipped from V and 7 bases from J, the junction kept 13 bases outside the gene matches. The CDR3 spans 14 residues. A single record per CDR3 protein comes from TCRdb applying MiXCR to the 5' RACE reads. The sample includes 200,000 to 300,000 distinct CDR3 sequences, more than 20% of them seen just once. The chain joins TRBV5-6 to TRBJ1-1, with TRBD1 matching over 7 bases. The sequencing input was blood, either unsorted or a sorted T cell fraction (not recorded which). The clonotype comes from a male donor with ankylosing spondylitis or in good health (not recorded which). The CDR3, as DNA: TGTGCCAGCCTCCGATCAGGGGGGAATAATGAAGCTTTCTTT. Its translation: CASLRSGGNNEAFF.